Below, 21 T cell receptor beta chains from the same sample are listed, as sequenced in a study of blood T cell repertoires in COVID-19. Repertoires were generated with immunoSEQ multiplex PCR, while TCRdb's copy carries only in-frame clones and drops some. The sample has about 160,000 clones; roughly 80% are singletons. What was sequenced was peripheral blood. The receptors originated from a woman between 35 and 50 years old with COVID-19, enrolled during active disease.

The chain recombines TRBV6-6 with TRBJ1-3; 9 positions agree with TRBD1. With V trimmed by 5 bases and J by 0 bases, 2 bases remained unmatched. Germline loops: CDR1 MNHNY, CDR2 SVGAGI (reference sequence). CDR3 length: 15 amino acids. The CDR3 reads CASSTGGYSGNTIYF. The CDR3 region has the DNA TGTGCCAGCAGTACAGGGGGCTACTCTGGAAACACCATATATTTT.

This clone has just one count. This sequence joins TRBV7-9 and TRBJ2-1, with 7 bases identical to TRBD2. V shed 4 bases, J shed 0 bases, and the junction held 12 bases outside the gene matches. CDR1 is SEHNR, CDR2 FQNEAQ, per germline (reference sequence). This CDR3 has 18 residues. CDR3 residues: CASSSTDAGAFSYNEQFF. The CDR3 coding sequence is TGTGCCAGCAGCTCGACGGACGCGGGAGCATTCTCCTACAATGAGCAGTTCTTC.

This clone was detected a few times. CDR3 DNA: TGTGCCAGCAGCTTCGGGGTTGGCGAGCAGTACGTC. It translates to CASSFGVGEQYV. The chain is built from TRBV11-2 and TRBJ2-7; tentative D call: TRBD2 (5 bases). The CDR3 is made up of 12 amino acids. The germline V gene encodes CDR1 SGHAT and CDR2 FQNNGV. V dropped 3 bases and J dropped 6 bases, with 9 bases sitting between them.

The rearrangement links TRBV2 to TRBJ1-3, with a weak D call TRBD1 (6 bases). The length of the CDR3 is 14 residues. Germline V lookup: CDR1 SNHLY, CDR2 FYNNEI. Trimming removed 8 bases from V and 0 bases from J, with 11 bases in between. CDR3 loop: CASVNRASGNTIYF. For the CDR3, the DNA is TGTGCCAGCGTAAACAGGGCCTCTGGAAACACCATATATTTT.

The gene calls are TRBV2 and TRBJ1-1, with D perhaps matching TRBD1 (5 bases). V was clipped by 7 bases and J by 1 base, with 13 bases between them. The CDR3 consists of 14 residues. Looked up from germline, CDR1 is SNHLY and CDR2 is FYNNEI. DNA for the CDR3: TGTGCCAGCAAACCCCCCGGGGGGAACACTGAAGCTTTCTTT. As protein: CASKPPGGNTEAFF. The full variable domain, completed using reference TRBV2 and TRBJ1-1, is EPEVTQTPSHQVTQMGQEVILRCVPISNHLYFYWYRQILGQKVEFLVSFYNNEISEKSEIFDDQFSVERPDGSNFTLKIRSTKLEDSAMYFCASKPPGGNTEAFFGQGTRLTVV.

The V gene is TRBV11-3, the J gene TRBJ2-1, with 7 bases identical to TRBD2. The CDR3 spans 14 residues. Trimming at V came to 2 bases and at J to 8 bases, leaving 6 bases not matched to a gene. Germline assignment: CDR1 SGHNT and CDR2 YENEEA. The CDR3 DNA reads TGTGCCAGCAGCTTATCCGCGGGAGAGTATGAGCAGTTCTTC. As protein: CASSLSAGEYEQFF.

The gene calls are TRBV7-2 and TRBJ2-5; 7 bases fit TRBD1. The CDR3 loop spans 13 amino acids. Per germline, CDR1 SGHTA and CDR2 FQGNSA. Trimming removed 4 bases from V and 7 bases from J; junction bases left unmatched: 6. CDR3 in DNA: TGTGCCAGCAGCTCAGGACAGGTTGGGACCCAGTACTTC. Its protein is CASSSGQVGTQYF.

The gene calls are TRBV27 and TRBJ2-7; tentative D call: TRBD1 (5 bases). Per the germline V gene, CDR1 is MNHEY and CDR2 is SMNVEV (reference sequence). This CDR3 is built from 14 residues. Deletions cut 1 base from V and 7 bases from J, with 14 bases between. DNA for the CDR3: TGTGCCAGCAGTTTATTGTACAGGAAGGGAGAGCAGTACTTC. Protein product: CASSLLYRKGEQYF.

This rearrangement joins TRBV27 to TRBJ1-4, with D possibly TRBD1 on 5 matching bases. The CDR3 totals 16 residues. CDR1 MNHEY and CDR2 SMNVEV come from the germline V gene (reference sequence). V was cut by 9 bases and J by 8 bases, with 25 bases left in between. This CDR3 is CASSAFSRVAPEKLFF. CDR3 sequence (DNA): TGTGCCAGTTCCGCCTTCTCCAGGGTTGCCCCAGAAAAACTGTTTTTT.

This chain uses TRBV4-1 with TRBJ1-4, with D tentatively TRBD1 (5 bases). The V gene lost 0 bases and the J gene lost 8 bases, with 10 bases spanning the gap. The CDR3 is 14 amino acids. Germline-derived CDR1 and CDR2 are MGHRA and YSYEKL. CDR3 DNA sequence: TGCGCCAGCAGCCAAGACAGGGTAGGGGAAAAACTGTTTTTT. Amino acid sequence: CASSQDRVGEKLFF.

The chain employs TRBV21-1 and TRBJ2-7; the DNA was not used to check the table's D call, TRBD1. TRBV21-1 is a listed pseudogene. The CDR3 has 14 residues. This CDR3 reads CASSYRGRNYEQYF. CDR3 coding DNA: TGTGCCAGCAGCTACAGGGGGCGCAACTACGAGCAGTACTTC.

The chain uses TRBV19 and TRBJ1-6; 7 positions agree with TRBD1. This CDR3 contains 16 residues. After removal of 5 bases from V and 8 bases from J, the junction contained 12 bases not matched to a gene. Germline assignment: CDR1 LNHDA and CDR2 SQIVND (reference sequence). The CDR3 loop is CASSSSHRGRDSPLHF. In nucleotides, the CDR3 is TGTGCCAGTAGTTCCTCCCACAGGGGAAGGGATTCACCCCTCCACTTT.

This clone was seen a single time. J is TRBJ2-1 and V is TRBV5-8, with a tentative D call TRBD2 (6 bases). V shed 5 bases and J shed 0 bases, with 12 bases lying between them. The CDR3 length is 15 residues. The V gene's germline CDR1 is SGHTS and CDR2 YDEGEE. CDR3 in amino acids: CASRGLGSSYNEQFF. The CDR3 region has the DNA TGTGCCAGCAGGGGACTGGGAAGCTCCTACAATGAGCAGTTCTTC.

The CDR3 bases are TGTGCCAGCAGCCTCTCCGGGACAACCCATCAGCATTTT. This translates into CASSLSGTTHQHF. This sequence joins TRBV28 and TRBJ1-5; a possible D gene is TRBD1 (6 bases). Trimming cost V 6 bases and J 13 bases, with 19 bases left between them. Germline CDR1 reads MDHEN; CDR2 reads SYDVKM. The CDR3 totals 13 residues.

The chain uses TRBV20-1 and TRBJ1-1, with TRBD1 matching over 7 bases. Germline assignment: CDR1 DFQATT and CDR2 SNEGSKA (reference sequence). CDR3 length: 11 residues. V trimming: 5 bases; J trimming: 8 bases; junction bases outside the gene matches: 5. DNA of the CDR3: TGCAGTGCTGACAGGGAAATCGAAGCTTTCTTT. This codes for CSADREIEAFF.

This sequence joins TRBV28 and TRBJ1-3; TRBD1 matches at 7 bases. Trimming cost V 7 bases and J 0 bases; bases outside gene matches: 3. Per the germline V gene, CDR1 is MDHEN and CDR2 is SYDVKM. CDR3 length: 14 amino acids. Here the CDR3 DNA reads TGTGCCAGCACCCCAGGGGGCTCTGGAAACACCATATATTTT. Protein: CASTPGGSGNTIYF.

The chain recombines TRBV27 with TRBJ1-1; a weak D match, TRBD1 (6 bases). This CDR3 has 13 residues. Trimming pared 2 bases from V and 3 bases from J, leaving 7 bases between. Germline V gene sequence: CDR1 MNHEY, CDR2 SMNVEV (reference sequence). Here the CDR3 reads CASSLRTDTEAFF. DNA for the CDR3: TGTGCCAGCAGTTTACGGACAGACACTGAAGCTTTCTTT.

This rearrangement joins TRBV28 to TRBJ2-7, with a possible D match to TRBD1 (6 bases). Germline V gene sequence: CDR1 MDHEN, CDR2 SYDVKM. Trimming pared 3 bases from V and 3 bases from J, leaving 12 bases between. The CDR3 runs to 14 residues. CDR3 loop: CASSLGAQGYEQYF. The CDR3 DNA is TGTGCCAGCAGTTTGGGGGCTCAAGGCTACGAGCAGTACTTC.

About this clone: The junction shows a germline mismatch at one end, possibly a read error. The genes are TRBV11-2 and TRBJ2-4; D is possibly TRBD1 (6 bases). This CDR3 has 19 residues. Germline V gives CDR1 SGHAT, CDR2 FQNNGV. The CDR3 region has the DNA TGTGCCAGCAGCTTTTGTACGGGACGAACAGGGTTCGAGGAGTCGGGGTGGCGCTTC. The encoded protein is CASSFCTGRTGFEESGWRF.

The table lists this clone with a few counts. This sequence joins TRBV2 and TRBJ2-7; TRBD1 is a possible D gene (6 bases). Trimming cost V 4 bases and J 4 bases, with 8 bases left between them. Germline V gene lookup returns CDR1 SNHLY and CDR2 FYNNEI. This CDR3 region has 12 residues. The CDR3 loop is CASSVQGYEQYV. The CDR3 bases are TGTGCCAGCAGTGTACAGGGATACGAGCAGTACGTC.

This clone has only one observation. The chain joins TRBV16 to TRBJ2-4, with D perhaps TRBD2 (5 bases). Germline V lookup: CDR1 KGHSY, CDR2 FQNENV. V was pared by 1 base and J by 8 bases, with 9 bases between. The CDR3 covers 13 residues. CDR3 residues: CASSQLRVDIQYF. The DNA for the CDR3 is TGTGCCAGCAGCCAATTGAGGGTGGACATTCAGTACTTC.